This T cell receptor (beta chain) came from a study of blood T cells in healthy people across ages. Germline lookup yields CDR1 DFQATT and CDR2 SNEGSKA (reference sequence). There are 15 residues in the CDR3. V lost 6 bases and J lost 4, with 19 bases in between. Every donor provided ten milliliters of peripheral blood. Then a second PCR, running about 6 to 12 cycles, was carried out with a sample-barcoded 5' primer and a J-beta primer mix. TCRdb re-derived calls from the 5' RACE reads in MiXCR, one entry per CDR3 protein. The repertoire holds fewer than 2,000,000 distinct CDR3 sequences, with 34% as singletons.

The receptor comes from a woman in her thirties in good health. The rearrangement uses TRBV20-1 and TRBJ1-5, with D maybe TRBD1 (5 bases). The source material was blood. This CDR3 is CSAKDGGVVNQPQHF. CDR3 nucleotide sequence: TGCAGTGCCAAAGACGGGGGAGTAGTGAATCAGCCCCAGCATTTT.